Listed here is a single T cell receptor beta chain. The record originates from a study of shared clonotypes between healthy human individuals. V lost 1 base and J 1 base, leaving 4 bases between the germline ends. The CDR3 length is 13 residues. Per germline, CDR1 KGHSH and CDR2 LQKENI. The authors' processing: In the immunoSEQ data, sequences were junction-only and lacked quality scores, so filtering differed. Profiled with immunoSEQ multiplex PCR; TCRdb holds only in-frame clones, not every one. That table furnishes V, J and clone size, whereas the DNA furnished D and trimming. The sample contains fewer than 600,000 clones, roughly four fifths of which appear only once.

This receptor was obtained from a woman aged 40 to 50 in good health. Some clones in this sample may be carry-over from other donors' samples. The V call is TRBV18, the J call TRBJ1-1; no reliable D call. The sequenced sample consisted of PBMCs. The CDR3 DNA sequence: TGTGCCAGCTCACCACAACAGAACACTGAAGCTTTCTTT. Translation: CASSPQQNTEAFF.